The rows below give T cell receptor beta chains drawn from one sample of a study of blood T cell repertoires in COVID-19. Data came from immunoSEQ multiplex PCR; TCRdb stores just in-frame clones and leaves some out. This table has roughly 280,000 clones, around 90% appearing once. Input material: PBMCs or T cells enriched from blood (not recorded which). The receptor source for this set is a middle-aged man who had been exposed to COVID-19. Each CDR3 is given with its conserved first and last residue. Where a row states a size, it is once, few, many or the class of an expanded clone; other rows omit it.

TRBV4-3,-,TRBJ1-1,CASSQDLAGMNTEAFF
TRBV27,-,TRBJ2-2,CASSLSYRGRELFF
TRBV30,once,TRBJ1-5,CAWSSGQGSNQPQHF
TRBV11-2,-,TRBJ2-3,CASSPTSGSSTDTQYF
TRBV7-9,-,TRBJ2-2,CASSYELGQEANTGELFF
TRBV18,-,TRBJ1-4,CASSPGQGRNGEKLFF
TRBV4-1,-,TRBJ1-1,CASSQVDNTEAFF
TRBV7-9,-,TRBJ2-3,CASSLTEEVRSQYF
TRBV19,few,TRBJ1-2,CASSATGDGYTF
TRBV4-1,-,TRBJ2-7,CASSRGTSGTPEQYF
TRBV7-9,-,TRBJ2-7,CASSHTSVPHEQYF
TRBV5-1,-,TRBJ2-2,CASSLAFPGSDTGELFF
TRBV14,-,TRBJ2-2,CASSQDLGNAGVTGELFF
TRBV10-3,-,TRBJ1-5,CATGRDSNQPQHF
TRBV30,-,TRBJ1-4,CAWTPIGREGEKLFF
TRBV29-1,-,TRBJ2-1,CSGSGSGYNEQFF
TRBV6-5,once,TRBJ2-2,CASRGTSGNTGELFF
TRBV19,few,TRBJ2-1,CASSILAGISYNEQFF
TRBV7-9,-,TRBJ2-3,CASDGLAATDTQYF
TRBV6-5,-,TRBJ1-6,CASSLEGRDSPLHF
TRBV7-2,many,TRBJ1-1,CASSLWGGSRNTEAFF
TRBV7-8,-,TRBJ2-1,CASSLQAGGHIYNEQFF
TRBV5-1,-,TRBJ1-5,CASSLDGGNQPQHF